A single sample gave rise to the 32 T cell receptor beta chains below, sequenced in a study of blood T cell repertoires in COVID-19. Sequencing was performed with immunoSEQ multiplex PCR; in TCRdb, only in-frame clones are kept and a portion is missing. The data show about 27,000 clones, around 83% seen once. Sequencing was performed on peripheral blood. Receptors were obtained from a man aged 65-85 years with active COVID-19.

The gene calls are TRBV5-6 and TRBJ1-2; TRBD1 is a possible D gene (6 bases). V was cut by 4 bases and J by 1 base, with 11 bases left in between. The CDR3 sequence is 14 residues long. Germline V gene data show CDR1 as SGHDT and CDR2 as YYEEEE. The CDR3 spells CASSPDSYNYGYTF. Here the CDR3 DNA reads TGTGCCAGCAGCCCGGACAGCTATAACTATGGCTACACCTTC.

The J gene is TRBJ1-2, the V gene TRBV6-1; no reliable D call. V was cut by 2 bases and J by 4 bases, with 17 bases left in between. This CDR3 contains 16 residues. In germline, CDR1 is MNHNS, CDR2 SASEGT. The CDR3 sequence is CASSERAGVEGYGYTF. CDR3 nucleotide sequence: TGTGCCAGCAGTGAAAGGGCCGGGGTTGAAGGCTATGGCTACACCTTC.

V is TRBV9 and J is TRBJ1-5; D not resolved. Per germline, CDR1 SGDLS and CDR2 YYNGEE. The CDR3 length is 13 residues. V dropped 0 bases and J dropped 6 bases, with 7 bases sitting between them. The CDR3 region is CASSVGEGQPQHF. As DNA, the CDR3 is TGTGCCAGCAGCGTAGGGGAGGGTCAGCCCCAGCATTTT.

The chain is built from TRBV5-1 and TRBJ2-5, with 7 bases matching TRBD2. The ends lost 0 bases at V and 5 bases at J; junction bases unmatched: 10. The CDR3 covers 16 residues. CDR1 is SGHRS and CDR2 is YFSETQ in the germline V gene. In DNA form, the CDR3 reads TGCGCCAGCAGCTTGGGGGACTTCGGGGGGACGGAGACCCAGTACTTC. Protein: CASSLGDFGGTETQYF. Using reference TRBV5-1 and TRBJ2-5 for the parts outside the CDR3, the full variable domain is KAGVTQTPRYLIKTRGQQVTLSCSPISGHRSVSWYQQTPGQGLQFLFEYFSETQRNKGNFPGRFSGRQFSNSRSEMNVSTLELGDSALYLCASSLGDFGGTETQYFGPGTRLLVL.

The chain uses TRBV18 and TRBJ2-1; TRBD2 might be the D (6 bases). This CDR3 contains 15 residues. Trimming took off 3 bases at V and 2 bases at J, with 11 bases between the two ends. CDR1 is KGHSH and CDR2 is LQKENI in the germline V gene. In DNA form, the CDR3 reads TGTGCCAGCTCACCTCCGGGACTTACCTACAATGAGCAGTTCTTC. Its translation is CASSPPGLTYNEQFF.

The V gene is TRBV15, the J gene TRBJ1-2; D is ambiguous. Deletions cut 0 bases from V and 8 bases from J, with 16 bases between. The CDR3 runs to 15 residues. Germline loops: CDR1 LNHNV, CDR2 YYDKDF (reference sequence). The DNA for the CDR3 is TGTGCCACCAGCAGAGATCTTGCTGGCGGGTGGGGCTACACCTTC. This sequence encodes CATSRDLAGGWGYTF.

V and J are TRBV2 and TRBJ1-4; 8 bases agree with TRBD1. CDR1 SNHLY and CDR2 FYNNEI come from the germline V gene. Unmatched junction bases numbered 4, after V lost 7 bases and J lost 6 bases. This CDR3 comprises 13 residues. CDR3 nucleotides: TGTGCCAGCACCCGACAGGGGCATGAAAAACTGTTTTTT. Translating it yields CASTRQGHEKLFF.

The chain has TRBV25-1 and TRBJ1-1; D is uncertain. Looked up from germline, CDR1 is MGHDK and CDR2 is SYGVNS. V dropped 3 bases and J dropped 1 base, with 15 bases sitting between them. This CDR3 has 16 residues. CDR3 DNA sequence: TGTGCCAGCAGTGATGATTTAGGTCGGGGGAACACTGAAGCTTTCTTT. This gives the protein CASSDDLGRGNTEAFF.

This chain connects TRBV5-1 to TRBJ2-3; TRBD2 agrees at 8 bases. Germline CDR1 and CDR2: SGHRS and YFSETQ. The CDR3 runs to 16 residues. V was clipped by 6 bases and J by 1 base; unmatched bases: 10. The CDR3 sequence is CASNSDSAGGTDTQYF. The DNA for the CDR3 is TGCGCCAGCAACTCTGACTCAGCGGGAGGCACAGATACGCAGTATTTT. The entire variable domain, with the rest obtained from reference TRBV5-1 and TRBJ2-3, is as follows: KAGVTQTPRYLIKTRGQQVTLSCSPISGHRSVSWYQQTPGQGLQFLFEYFSETQRNKGNFPGRFSGRQFSNSRSEMNVSTLELGDSALYLCASNSDSAGGTDTQYFGPGTRLTVL.

V is TRBV19 and J is TRBJ2-1; possibly TRBD2 for D (6 bases). The CDR3 consists of 16 residues. From germline, CDR1 is LNHDA and CDR2 SQIVND (reference sequence). Trimming took 8 bases from V and 0 from J, leaving 17 bases between them. The CDR3 DNA is TGTGCCAGTGCCCTTAGCGGCCTTAGCTCCTACAATGAGCAGTTCTTC. As protein: CASALSGLSSYNEQFF.

This rearrangement joins TRBV9 to TRBJ1-1, with TRBD1 matching 11 bases. Germline assignment: CDR1 SGDLS and CDR2 YYNGEE. The CDR3 is 15 amino acids. V lost 2 bases, J lost 4 bases, and 4 bases stayed unmatched. This CDR3 reads CASSVEGQGGTEAFF. The CDR3 region has the DNA TGTGCCAGCAGCGTCGAGGGACAGGGGGGCACTGAAGCTTTCTTT. Based on the CDR3 plus reference TRBV9 and TRBJ1-1, the full variable domain is DSGVTQTPKHLITATGQRVTLRCSPRSGDLSVYWYQQSLDQGLQFLIQYYNGEERAKGNILERFSAQQFPDLHSELNLSSLELGDSALYFCASSVEGQGGTEAFFGQGTRLTVV.

The chain carries TRBV5-1 and TRBJ1-2; a weak D match, TRBD1 (6 bases). Deletions cut 0 bases from V and 7 bases from J, with 28 bases between. Germline CDR1 and CDR2: SGHRS and YFSETQ. The CDR3 has 19 amino acids. The CDR3 here is CASSLGHRDTMRVDAGYTF. In DNA form, the CDR3 reads TGCGCCAGCAGCTTGGGCCACAGGGATACGATGCGGGTAGATGCTGGCTACACCTTC.

This chain connects TRBV6-5 to TRBJ1-1; 8 positions match TRBD1. Trimming took 6 bases from V and 1 from J; bases not matched to a gene: 7. Germline lookup yields CDR1 MNHEY and CDR2 SVGAGI. The CDR3 has 15 residues. This CDR3 reads CASRTDDRGNTEAFF. The CDR3 coding sequence is TGTGCCAGCAGGACGGATGACAGGGGGAACACTGAAGCTTTCTTT.

The V gene is TRBV18, the J gene TRBJ2-5, with TRBD1 as a possible D gene (6 bases). From germline, CDR1 is KGHSH and CDR2 LQKENI. The V end was cut by 3 bases, the J end by 3 bases, with 11 bases between. The CDR3 spans 14 residues. CDR3 DNA: TGTGCCAGCTCACCGCAAACAGGGAAAGAGACCCAGTACTTC. Protein: CASSPQTGKETQYF.

Here the CDR3 DNA reads TGTGCCAGCAGCGCCCCGGGACAGGGGGCTCTCATGAACACTGAAGCTTTCTTT. The encoded protein is CASSAPGQGALMNTEAFF. The chain employs TRBV9 and TRBJ1-1, with 12 bases identical to TRBD1. Germline CDR1 SGDLS, CDR2 YYNGEE. The V and J ends lost 3 bases and 0 bases, in that order; junction bases with no gene match: 9. The CDR3 extends over 18 amino acids.

The DNA of the CDR3 is TGTGCCAGGGGAAACGGCGCGGGCCTAAGCAATGAGCAGTTCTTC. The encoded protein is CARGNGAGLSNEQFF. This chain uses TRBV6-5 with TRBJ2-1; weak D call: TRBD2 (5 bases). The CDR3 covers 15 residues. Germline V gives CDR1 MNHEY, CDR2 SVGAGI. The V end lost 9 bases, the J end lost 6 bases, and 21 bases lay between the germline ends.

This clone turned up a few times. The chain links TRBV18 to TRBJ2-7, with D perhaps matching TRBD1 (6 bases). V was clipped by 5 bases and J by 0 bases, with 14 bases between them. Looked up from germline, CDR1 is KGHSH and CDR2 is LQKENI. This CDR3 spans 15 amino acids. The DNA of the CDR3 is TGTGCCAGCTCATCGCTCGGACAGAGCTCCTACGAGCAGTACTTC. This sequence encodes CASSSLGQSSYEQYF.

The V and J genes are TRBV2 and TRBJ2-3, with D possibly TRBD2 on 7 matching bases. Germline CDR1 SNHLY, CDR2 FYNNEI. The V end was cut by 5 bases, the J end by 6 bases, with 15 bases between. This CDR3 spans 14 amino acids. CDR3 residues: CASSNEGEGDTQYF. The CDR3 DNA reads TGTGCCAGCAGTAACGAGGGGGAGGGGGATACGCAGTATTTT.

The chain couples TRBV27 to TRBJ2-1, with D possibly matching TRBD2 (5 bases). Trimming removed 4 bases from V and 8 bases from J, with 15 bases in between. The CDR3 runs to 14 residues. Germline V lookup: CDR1 MNHEY, CDR2 SMNVEV (reference sequence). The CDR3 reads CASSYIGQEDEQFF. CDR3 bases: TGTGCCAGCAGTTATATCGGCCAGGAGGATGAGCAGTTCTTC.

V gene TRBV5-1 combines with J gene TRBJ1-4; weak D call: TRBD1 (5 bases). Trimming left V 4 bases short and J 0 bases short, with 10 bases between. Germline-derived CDR1 and CDR2 are SGHRS and YFSETQ. The CDR3 totals 15 residues. CDR3 sequence: CASSPPGATNEKLFF. The CDR3 DNA sequence: TGCGCCAGCAGCCCCCCGGGGGCAACTAATGAAAAACTGTTTTTT.

This clone was seen a handful of times. The chain joins TRBV19 to TRBJ2-1; D is perhaps TRBD2 (6 bases). V dropped 6 bases and J dropped 4 bases, with 7 bases sitting between them. The CDR3 consists of 12 residues. Germline V gene sequence: CDR1 LNHDA, CDR2 SQIVND (reference sequence). CDR3 nucleotide sequence: TGTGCCAGTAGAGGGACTTACAATGAGCAGTTCTTC. Translated, it gives CASRGTYNEQFF.

The chain joins TRBV9 to TRBJ1-1; no clear D. The CDR3 spans 13 residues. Per the germline V gene, CDR1 is SGDLS and CDR2 is YYNGEE. V lost 2 bases to trimming and J lost 4 bases, with 9 bases between them. The CDR3 here is CASSVTSGTEAFF. The CDR3 DNA sequence: TGTGCCAGCAGCGTCACCAGCGGCACTGAAGCTTTCTTT.

The CDR3: CATSQASRTGELFF. The CDR3 DNA follows: TGTGCTACCTCGCAGGCGTCAAGGACCGGGGAGCTGTTTTTT. V usage is TRBV7-7 and J usage is TRBJ2-2, with no clear D. Germline V gene data show CDR1 as SSHAT and CDR2 as FNYEAQ (reference sequence). The CDR3 is 14 residues long.

The chain uses TRBV11-1 and TRBJ2-1; no clear D gene. With 3 bases removed from V and 6 bases from J, the gap between germline ends came to 9 bases. CDR3 length: 13 residues. Germline-derived CDR1 and CDR2 are SGHAT and FQDESV (reference sequence). CDR3 DNA: TGTGCCAGCAGCTTTTCCGGTACCAATGAGCAGTTCTTC. The encoded protein is CASSFSGTNEQFF.

The chain links TRBV11-2 to TRBJ2-3, with 11 nucleotides matching TRBD2. This CDR3 region has 16 residues. Unmatched junction bases numbered 7, after V lost 6 bases and J lost 2 bases. The V gene's germline CDR1 is SGHAT and CDR2 FQNNGV. In DNA form, the CDR3 reads TGTGCCAGCAGGCGCCCGGGACTAGCGGACACAGATACGCAGTATTTT. Encoded protein: CASRRPGLADTDTQYF.

The chain links TRBV15 to TRBJ2-1; 8 bases are shared with TRBD1. The ends lost 0 bases at V and 8 bases at J; junction bases unmatched: 6. The CDR3 runs 15 residues. Per the germline V gene, CDR1 is LNHNV and CDR2 is YYDKDF (reference sequence). CDR3 region: CATSRDVDRVDEQFF. The CDR3 nucleotides are TGTGCCACCAGCAGAGATGTGGACAGGGTCGATGAGCAGTTCTTC.

The chain couples TRBV5-6 to TRBJ1-6, with D uncertain. Trimming removed 3 bases at V and 0 bases at J, with 10 bases between. There are 16 residues in the CDR3. Germline CDR1 and CDR2: SGHDT and YYEEEE. The CDR3 sequence: CASSSIGSSYNSPLHF. The CDR3 bases are TGTGCCAGCAGCTCCATCGGGAGCTCCTATAATTCACCCCTCCACTTT.

This chain connects TRBV5-4 to TRBJ2-3; perhaps TRBD2 as D (5 bases). This CDR3 spans 15 amino acids. The germline gives CDR1 SGHNT, CDR2 YYREEE (reference sequence). The germline V and J ends were trimmed by 2 bases and 4 bases, with 14 bases remaining between them. Here the CDR3 reads CASSLEGGGSDTQYF. For the CDR3, the DNA is TGTGCCAGCAGCTTAGAGGGTGGCGGGTCAGATACGCAGTATTTT.

This rearrangement joins TRBV5-1 to TRBJ1-5; D remains ambiguous. Per the germline V gene, CDR1 is SGHRS and CDR2 is YFSETQ. Trimming stripped 3 bases from V and 5 bases from J, with 9 bases between. This CDR3 is 13 amino acids long. The chain's CDR3 is CASSYDGDQPQHF. CDR3 bases: TGCGCCAGCAGCTATGACGGGGATCAGCCCCAGCATTTT.

The rearrangement uses TRBV18 and TRBJ1-5, with TRBD1 matching 8 bases. Germline CDR1 and CDR2: KGHSH and LQKENI. J gave up 6 bases and V 5 bases, and 9 bases lay outside the gene matches. The CDR3 spans 15 residues. In DNA, the CDR3 is TGTGCCAGCTCAGCACGACAGGGGACTCGTCAGCCCCAGCATTTT. Residues: CASSARQGTRQPQHF.

This chain uses TRBV4-2 with TRBJ1-3; TRBD1 matches 7 bases. With V trimmed by 1 base and J by 0 bases, 6 bases remained unmatched. Germline loops: CDR1 LGHNA, CDR2 YNFKEQ. CDR3 length equals 17 residues. The CDR3 reads CASSQGEDRFSGNTIYF. CDR3 bases: TGTGCCAGCAGCCAAGGGGAGGACAGGTTCTCTGGAAACACCATATATTTT.

In this sample, this clone turned up once. The rearrangement links TRBV4-1 to TRBJ2-1; 12 bases agree with TRBD2. The germline CDR1 and CDR2 sequences are MGHRA and YSYEKL. V lost 4 bases, J lost 3 bases, and 1 base stayed unmatched. The CDR3 extends over 15 amino acids. CDR3 loop: CASSLTSGSYNEQFF. The CDR3 DNA reads as TGCGCCAGCAGCCTGACTAGCGGGAGCTACAATGAGCAGTTCTTC.